This T cell receptor beta chain is from a study of blood T cells in healthy people across ages. The study, taken as a whole, reports: For the donors, CMV status was unknown and possibly confounded expanded clonotype changes.

With regard to this clonotype: The antigen is undetermined.

Germline assignment: CDR1 LGHNA and CDR2 YSLEER. Between the trimmed V and J ends, which lost 0 bases and 0 bases, there was a span of 24 bases. The CDR3 consists of 21 residues. The second PCR ran about 6 to 11 cycles with a sample-barcoded 5' primer and J-beta primers. MiXCR was run by TCRdb on the 5' RACE reads, yielding one entry per CDR3 protein. Of hundreds of thousands of distinct CDR3 sequences listed, around a fifth are singletons. This TCR derives from an older man in good health. Material: blood. The chain links TRBV4-3 to TRBJ1-5, with a weak D call TRBD1 (5 bases). In nucleotides, the CDR3 is TGCGCCAGCAGCCAAGATTGGGTTCCGGGACCCCTAACTTATAGCAATCAGCCCCAGCATTTT. Translated: CASSQDWVPGPLTYSNQPQHF.